This T cell receptor (beta chain) was sequenced during a study of T cell repertoires in cytomegalovirus infection. Overall study context: Recently described HLA-C-restricted plus well-studied HLA-B-restricted CMV epitopes were used. Based on public TCR beta signatures, there were indications of CMV infection and of a matching HLA type.

Study observations and caveats: Carriers of CMV and the relevant HLA type were discriminated by public TCR beta frequency. It was HLA-C-restricted CMV-specific TCR beta clonotypes that dominated the response ex vivo.

TCRdb independently ran MiXCR on the reads; one entry per CDR3 protein. The table shows about 830,000 distinct CDR3 sequences, with 32% occurring only once. Germline V lookup: CDR1 SGHVS, CDR2 FNYEAQ. V shed 5 bases and J shed 10 bases, with 12 bases lying between them. The CDR3 runs 12 residues. Concerning this clonotype: What it binds is not known.

The chain carries TRBV7-6 and TRBJ2-1, with D unresolved. This sequence originates from a human donor in good health (CMV status not recorded). Some clones in this sample may be carry-over from other donors' samples. Sequenced material: cultured CD8+ T cells from PBMCs, taken from culture after CMV antigen stimulation. In nucleotides, the CDR3 is TGTGCCAGCAGCCAAACTAACATCGAGCAGTTCTTC. This translates into CASSQTNIEQFF.